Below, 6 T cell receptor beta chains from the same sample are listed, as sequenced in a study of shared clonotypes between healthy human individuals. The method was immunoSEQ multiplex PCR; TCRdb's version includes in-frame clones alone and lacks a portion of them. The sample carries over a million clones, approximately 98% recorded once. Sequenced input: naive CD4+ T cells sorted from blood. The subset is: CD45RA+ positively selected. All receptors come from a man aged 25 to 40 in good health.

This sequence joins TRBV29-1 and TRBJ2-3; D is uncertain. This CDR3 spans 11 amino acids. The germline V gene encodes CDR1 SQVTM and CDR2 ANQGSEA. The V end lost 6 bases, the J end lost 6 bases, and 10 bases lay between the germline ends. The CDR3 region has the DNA TGCAGCGTCCCTACTGGGGATACGCAGTATTTT. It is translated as CSVPTGDTQYF.

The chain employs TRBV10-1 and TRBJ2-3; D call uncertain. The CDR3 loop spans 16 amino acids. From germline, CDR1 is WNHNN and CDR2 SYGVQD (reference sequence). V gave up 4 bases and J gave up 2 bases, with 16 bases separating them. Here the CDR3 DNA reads TGCGCCAGCAGTGTTGAGACGGCCGGCCCCACAGATACGCAGTATTTT. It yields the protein CASSVETAGPTDTQYF.

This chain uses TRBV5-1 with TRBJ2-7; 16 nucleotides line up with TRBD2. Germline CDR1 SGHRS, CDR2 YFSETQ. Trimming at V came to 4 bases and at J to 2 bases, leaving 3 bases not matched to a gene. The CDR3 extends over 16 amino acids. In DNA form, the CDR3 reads TGCGCCAGCAGCGGCGGGACTAGCGGGAGGGCCTACGAGCAGTACTTC. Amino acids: CASSGGTSGRAYEQYF.

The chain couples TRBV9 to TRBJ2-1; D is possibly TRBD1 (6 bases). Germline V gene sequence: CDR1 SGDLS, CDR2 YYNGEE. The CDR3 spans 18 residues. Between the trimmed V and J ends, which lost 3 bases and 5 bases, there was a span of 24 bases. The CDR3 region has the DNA TGTGCCAGCAGCGCTACCATTCCCGACACAGGGTACAACAATGAGCAGTTCTTC. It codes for CASSATIPDTGYNNEQFF.

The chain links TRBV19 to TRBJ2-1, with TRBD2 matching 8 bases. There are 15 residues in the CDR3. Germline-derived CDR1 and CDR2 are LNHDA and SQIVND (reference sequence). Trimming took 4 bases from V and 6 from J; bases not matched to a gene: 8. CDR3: CASSTITGGPNEQFF. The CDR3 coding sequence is TGTGCCAGTAGTACTATTACGGGAGGGCCCAATGAGCAGTTCTTC. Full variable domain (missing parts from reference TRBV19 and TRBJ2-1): DGGITQSPKYLFRKEGQNVTLSCEQNLNHDAMYWYRQDPGQGLRLIYYSQIVNDFQKGDIAEGYSVSREKKESFPLTVTSAQKNPTAFYLCASSTITGGPNEQFFGPGTRLTVL.

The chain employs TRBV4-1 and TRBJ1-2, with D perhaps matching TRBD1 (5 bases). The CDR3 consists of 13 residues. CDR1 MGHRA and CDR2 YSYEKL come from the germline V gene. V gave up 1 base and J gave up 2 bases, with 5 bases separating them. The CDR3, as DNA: TGCGCCAGCAGCCAAGCAGGGAACTATGGCTACACCTTC. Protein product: CASSQAGNYGYTF.